This TCR beta chain appears in the sequencing data of a study of OX40 agonist ivuxolimab in advanced cancers. Of note for this clone: Its target is not known.

This CDR3 is 15 amino acids long. The V segment lost 4 bases and the J segment 10 bases; nucleotides outside the gene matches: 13. Germline CDR1 WNHNN, CDR2 SYGVQD (reference sequence). Study-level results: At 0.1 to 3.0 mg/kg and by week 6, clonal expansion occurred in CD4+ and CD8+ blood T cells.

TCRdb keeps only in-frame clones here, not all; method: immunoSEQ multiplex PCR. The data hold roughly 84,000 clones, with roughly 80% observed a single time. This TCR derives from an adult with an advanced solid tumor such as melanoma, head and neck, liver or kidney cancer. The material was CD4+ or CD8+ T cells sorted from blood, obtained in a trial of the OX40 agonist ivuxolimab. The J gene is TRBJ2-1, the V gene TRBV10-1, with TRBD2 identical over 7 bases. For the CDR3, the DNA is TGCGCCAGCAGTGCGGAGCGGGAAGGAACCTTCGAGCAGTTCTTC. It encodes CASSAEREGTFEQFF.